The next 25 T cell receptor beta chains were all read from a single sample in a study of cytomegalovirus exposure and HLA in healthy donors. PCR employed 60 Vbeta and 13 Jbeta primers. Clones were read by immunoSEQ multiplex PCR, and TCRdb kept only the in-frame ones, dropping some. Among about 140,000 clones listed, roughly 80% were seen once. Material for sequencing was PBMCs. The source is a man in his forties or fifties in good health and CMV-seronegative.

V gene TRBV4-1 combines with J gene TRBJ1-4; D uncertain. Germline assignment: CDR1 MGHRA and CDR2 YSYEKL. The CDR3 is 16 residues long. Deletions cut 4 bases from V and 5 bases from J, with 17 bases between. The CDR3 spells CASSPTVVAGNEKLFF. In DNA form, the CDR3 reads TGCGCCAGCAGCCCAACCGTTGTGGCAGGAAATGAAAAACTGTTTTTT.

In this sample, this clone turned up a few times. The rearrangement uses TRBV6-1 and TRBJ1-1; D remains ambiguous. This CDR3 has 14 amino acids. Germline V gives CDR1 MNHNS, CDR2 SASEGT. V was cut by 7 bases and J by 0 bases, with 12 bases left in between. The CDR3 is CASTPDTLNTEAFF. CDR3 nucleotide sequence: TGTGCCAGCACTCCCGACACTTTGAACACTGAAGCTTTCTTT.

This chain joins TRBV28 and TRBJ1-1, with D possibly matching TRBD1 (5 bases). V was cut by 4 bases and J by 11 bases, with 23 bases left in between. The CDR3 consists of 15 residues. CDR1 is MDHEN, CDR2 SYDVKM, per germline. CDR3 sequence: CASSSAGLDRSQAFF. The CDR3 nucleotides read TGTGCCAGCAGTTCCGCCGGCCTCGACAGAAGTCAGGCTTTCTTT.

The chain employs TRBV5-1 and TRBJ1-4; 9 positions agree with TRBD1. The length of the CDR3 is 15 residues. Looked up from germline, CDR1 is SGHRS and CDR2 is YFSETQ. The trim removed 4 bases at V and 1 base at J, leaving 2 bases unmatched. CDR3 in DNA: TGCGCCAGCAGCAGGGGACAGGGAACTAATGAAAAACTGTTTTTT. It encodes CASSRGQGTNEKLFF.

The V call is TRBV27, the J call TRBJ1-1; D possibly corresponds to TRBD1 (6 bases). This CDR3 region has 17 residues. Germline V gene data show CDR1 as MNHEY and CDR2 as SMNVEV (reference sequence). Between the trimmed V and J ends, which lost 6 bases and 1 base, there was a span of 21 bases. The CDR3 sequence: CASSPGVSKQWNTEAFF. The CDR3 coding sequence is TGTGCCAGCAGCCCAGGGGTTTCCAAACAGTGGAACACTGAAGCTTTCTTT.

This clone was observed a few times. The chain uses TRBV5-1 and TRBJ1-2; the D is unclear. CDR3 length equals 17 residues. The germline CDR1 and CDR2 sequences are SGHRS and YFSETQ. Trimming took off 4 bases at V and 1 base at J, with 20 bases between the two ends. CDR3: CASSPSGLKIFNYGYTF. In DNA form, the CDR3 reads TGCGCCAGCAGCCCCTCCGGACTCAAGATTTTTAACTATGGCTACACCTTC.

This clone was recorded a few times. CDR3 coding DNA: TGCGCCAGCAGCTTTCAGGGGGACACCGGGGAGCTGTTTTTT. Translation gives CASSFQGDTGELFF. This rearrangement joins TRBV5-1 to TRBJ2-2, with 7 bases that match TRBD1. From germline, CDR1 is SGHRS and CDR2 YFSETQ. The CDR3 length is 14 residues. J was trimmed by 3 bases and V by 2 bases; bases with no gene match: 1.

This clone was seen once. The chain uses TRBV7-2 and TRBJ1-2; 11 bases line up with TRBD1. Germline CDR1 is SGHTA and CDR2 is FQGNSA. CDR3 length equals 16 residues. The V gene end was trimmed by 6 bases and the J gene end by 2 bases; junction bases not matched to a gene: 8. The CDR3 DNA sequence: TGTGCCAGCAGTCGAGGACAGGGGGCGTTGAACTATGGCTACACCTTC. Encoded protein: CASSRGQGALNYGYTF. The full variable domain, in which reference TRBV7-2 and TRBJ1-2 provide the parts outside the CDR3, is GAGVSQSPSNKVTEKGKDVELRCDPISGHTALYWYRQSLGQGLEFLIYFQGNSAPDKSGLPSDRFSAERTGGSVSTLTIQRTQQEDSAVYLCASSRGQGALNYGYTFGSGTRLTVV.

The chain joins TRBV18 to TRBJ1-5, with D tentatively TRBD1 (5 bases). The V gene's germline CDR1 is KGHSH and CDR2 LQKENI. The CDR3 extends over 14 amino acids. V lost 1 base and J lost 3, with 7 bases in between. The CDR3 DNA reads as TGTGCCAGCTCACCACAGGGGATCAATCAGCCCCAGCATTTT. Protein: CASSPQGINQPQHF.

The CDR3: CSVELFGPYRETQYF. CDR3 nucleotides: TGCAGCGTTGAATTGTTTGGTCCCTACAGAGAGACCCAGTACTTC. The chain joins TRBV29-1 to TRBJ2-5; D unclear. Between the trimmed V and J ends, which lost 2 bases and 4 bases, there was a span of 17 bases. CDR1 and CDR2 (germline): SQVTM, ANQGSEA. The CDR3 runs to 15 residues. The complete variable domain, with remaining parts taken from reference TRBV29-1 and TRBJ2-5, reads SAVISQKPSRDICQRGTSLTIQCQVDSQVTMMFWYRQQPGQSLTLIATANQGSEATYESGFVIDKFPISRPNLTFSTLTVSNMSPEDSSIYLCSVELFGPYRETQYFGPGTRLLVL.

The chain uses TRBV11-2 and TRBJ2-5; possible D gene TRBD1, 7 bases. The germline V gene encodes CDR1 SGHAT and CDR2 FQNNGV. The V end was cut by 2 bases, the J end by 2 bases, with 12 bases between. The CDR3 extends over 15 amino acids. The CDR3 DNA is TGTGCCAGCAGCTTATTCGGGGGACAGCAAGAGACCCAGTACTTC. Residues: CASSLFGGQQETQYF.

The chain links TRBV7-2 to TRBJ1-5; no definite D call. Trimming took 5 bases from V and 4 from J, leaving 6 bases between them. CDR1 is SGHTA and CDR2 is FQGNSA in the germline V gene. The CDR3 covers 12 residues. CDR3 amino acids: CASSPQNQPQHF. CDR3 in DNA: TGTGCCAGCAGCCCCCAAAATCAGCCCCAGCATTTT.

CDR3 region: CASSAGTATSNQPQHF. The CDR3 DNA reads TGTGCCAGCAGTGCCGGGACAGCCACCAGCAATCAGCCCCAGCATTTT. V usage is TRBV6-1 and J usage is TRBJ1-5, with TRBD1 matching 7 bases. The CDR3 loop spans 16 amino acids. Germline V gene data show CDR1 as MNHNS and CDR2 as SASEGT. Trimming took 4 bases from V and 1 from J; bases not matched to a gene: 7.

The J gene is TRBJ1-5, the V gene TRBV6-1, with D possibly matching TRBD1 (5 bases). Germline values: CDR1 MNHNS, CDR2 SASEGT. The CDR3 length is 14 residues. The V gene lost 6 bases and the J gene lost 0 bases, with 9 bases spanning the gap. In nucleotides, the CDR3 is TGTGCCAGCAGCGGGGGTAATAGCAATCAGCCCCAGCATTTT. Protein product: CASSGGNSNQPQHF.

This clone was counted a few times. The rearrangement links TRBV2 to TRBJ1-1; 8 nucleotides align to TRBD1. This CDR3 is built from 15 residues. The germline CDR1 and CDR2 sequences are SNHLY and FYNNEI. Unmatched junction bases numbered 5, after V lost 3 bases and J lost 2 bases. The CDR3 nucleotides read TGTGCCAGCAGTGACGGACAGGGCCTCAACACTGAAGCTTTCTTT. This gives the protein CASSDGQGLNTEAFF.

The chain carries TRBV11-2 and TRBJ2-1; 8 nucleotides align to TRBD2. Germline loops: CDR1 SGHAT, CDR2 FQNNGV. The ends lost 5 bases at V and 4 bases at J; junction bases unmatched: 10. The CDR3 totals 16 residues. The CDR3 region has the DNA TGTGCCAGCAGCGAACCACTAGCGGCGGCATACAATGAGCAGTTCTTC. Protein product: CASSEPLAAAYNEQFF.

V usage is TRBV21-1 and J usage is TRBJ2-7; the D segment call TRBD1 is taken from the table without a DNA check. TRBV21-1 is a known pseudogene. This CDR3 comprises 20 residues. The CDR3 DNA is TGTGCCAGCAGCAACCGTCCGCACGGGACAGGTCGATACGACCTCTACGAGCAGTACTTC. Amino acid sequence: CASSNRPHGTGRYDLYEQYF.

The CDR3 coding sequence is TGTGCCAGCAGAGGACAGGGGACAAGCTCTGGAAACACCATATATTTT. Translation gives CASRGQGTSSGNTIYF. The chain recombines TRBV13 with TRBJ1-3; 9 nucleotides agree with TRBD1. Germline-derived CDR1 and CDR2 are PRHDT and FYEKMQ (reference sequence). CDR3 length: 16 residues. J was trimmed by 0 bases and V by 6 bases; bases with no gene match: 6.

The chain carries TRBV6-5 and TRBJ1-1; D unresolved. The CDR3 has 15 residues. Germline loops: CDR1 MNHEY, CDR2 SVGAGI. V lost 6 bases and J 7 bases, leaving 21 bases between the germline ends. The CDR3: CASSGILSRSSEAFF. The CDR3 DNA reads as TGTGCCAGCAGCGGGATTCTGTCACGTTCTAGTGAAGCTTTCTTT.

J is TRBJ1-5 and V is TRBV18; 8 bases line up with TRBD1. The CDR3 is made up of 16 amino acids. J lost 0 bases, V lost 3 bases, and 4 bases had no gene match. Germline CDR1 is KGHSH and CDR2 is LQKENI. CDR3 amino acids: CASSPQGAGSNQPQHF. For the CDR3, the DNA is TGTGCCAGCTCACCGCAGGGGGCGGGTAGCAATCAGCCCCAGCATTTT.

The chain employs TRBV19 and TRBJ1-2, with 10 bases that match TRBD1. V was pared by 10 bases and J by 5 bases, with 7 bases of the junction left unmatched. Germline assignment: CDR1 LNHDA and CDR2 SQIVND (reference sequence). This CDR3 is 13 amino acids long. The CDR3 nucleotides are TGTGCCACCCGACAGGGGGCCTCGTATGGCTACACCTTC. This encodes CATRQGASYGYTF.

The gene calls are TRBV6-5 and TRBJ2-1, with 8 nucleotides matching TRBD1. This CDR3 contains 14 residues. Losses at the gene ends were 6 bases for V and 6 bases for J; bases not matched to a gene: 7. CDR1 and CDR2 (germline): MNHEY, SVGAGI. The CDR3 reads CASRTRTGFNEQFF. CDR3 sequence (DNA): TGTGCCAGCAGGACGAGGACAGGGTTCAATGAGCAGTTCTTC.

The J gene is TRBJ2-7, the V gene TRBV5-4; 9 bases are shared with TRBD2. The CDR3 spans 15 residues. Germline trimming cut 5 bases from V and 0 bases from J; bases unmatched to any gene: 6. Germline CDR1 SGHNT, CDR2 YYREEE (reference sequence). The CDR3 spells CASRRGGGSSYEQYF. The CDR3 bases are TGTGCCAGCAGACGCGGGGGGGGCAGCTCCTACGAGCAGTACTTC.

In DNA, the CDR3 is TGTGCCAGTAGTATGGGCGACAGGGGTGAAAAACTGTTTTTT. Residues: CASSMGDRGEKLFF. The chain couples TRBV19 to TRBJ1-4; 8 bases map to TRBD1. The CDR3 sequence is 14 residues long. With 3 bases clipped from V and 7 bases from J, the junction kept 4 bases outside the gene matches. CDR1 LNHDA and CDR2 SQIVND come from the germline V gene (reference sequence).

The CDR3 region is CASSLFIGGNYGYTF. The CDR3, as DNA: TGTGCCAGCAGTTTATTCATCGGGGGAAACTATGGCTACACCTTC. The J gene is TRBJ1-2, the V gene TRBV27, with a weak D call TRBD1 (5 bases). Germline V gene data show CDR1 as MNHEY and CDR2 as SMNVEV (reference sequence). The ends were cut back, 1 base at V and 2 bases at J, with 11 bases in the middle. The CDR3 runs to 15 residues.